Given below is one T cell receptor beta chain in context. This specimen belongs to a study of shared T cell receptors in the human thymus. The germline gives CDR1 MNHNS, CDR2 SASEGT. This CDR3 has 15 amino acids. V was clipped by 6 bases and J by 4 bases; unmatched bases: 11. Assay used: immunoSEQ multiplex PCR; TCRdb lists only in-frame clones, some missing. The data show 700,000 or so clones, 75% to 90% seen once. These data are also associated with another study on human thymus T cells.

The chain has TRBV6-1 and TRBJ2-7, with TRBD1 matching over 8 bases. The receptor was derived from a girl under three years old with a congenital heart defect. Sequenced sample: thymocytes. CDR3 amino acids: CASSDHSGGRYEQYF. DNA of the CDR3: TGTGCCAGCAGCGACCATTCAGGGGGCAGGTACGAGCAGTACTTC.